The source of this TCR beta chain is a study of cytomegalovirus exposure and HLA in healthy donors. The CDR3 is 17 amino acids. V was clipped by 3 bases and J by 5 bases; unmatched bases: 8. Germline V gene lookup returns CDR1 SSHAT and CDR2 FNYEAQ (reference sequence). PCR amplification relied on 60 Vbeta primers (plus 13 Jbeta primers). Clones were sequenced by immunoSEQ multiplex PCR, and TCRdb holds only the in-frame ones, with some missing. The table records about 200,000 clones, 75% to 85% of them present only once. The sequence was obtained from a woman aged 35 to 49 in good health and CMV-seronegative. This chain links TRBV7-7 with TRBJ2-1, with 12 bases lining up with TRBD2. The source material was PBMCs. Here the CDR3 reads CASSFSLAGGLNNEQFF. CDR3 bases: TGTGCCAGCAGCTTTTCCCTAGCGGGAGGGCTCAACAATGAGCAGTTCTTC.